This TCR beta chain appears in the sequencing data of a study of cytomegalovirus exposure and HLA in healthy donors. Study-level information: As released early, the data held 75 million to 90 million unique TCRs from HLA-typed donors.

A multiplex PCR was run with 60 Vbeta primers and 13 Jbeta primers. The assay was immunoSEQ multiplex PCR, and TCRdb's table has in-frame clones only and misses some. Of approximately 140,000 clones in the sample, around 80% were seen once. Regarding the study as a whole: Information on immune exposure was restricted to one variable (CMV serostatus). Sequencing likely generated an artifact that appeared as a cluster of highly shared sequence variants. Earlier results showed most TCR beta V segments being productive about 90% or about 30% of the time.

Trimming left V 2 bases short and J 3 bases short, with 10 bases between. The CDR3 covers 14 residues. The germline V gene encodes CDR1 MNHNY and CDR2 SVGAGI (reference sequence). Note on this clone: The target antigen is unknown.

This receptor was taken from a man between 18 and 35 years old in good health and CMV-seropositive. Material: PBMCs. This sequence joins TRBV6-6 and TRBJ1-2, with TRBD1 as a possible D gene (5 bases). The CDR3 coding sequence is TGTGCCAGCAGTTACATTCAGGGCGACTATGGCTACACCTTC. Amino acids: CASSYIQGDYGYTF.